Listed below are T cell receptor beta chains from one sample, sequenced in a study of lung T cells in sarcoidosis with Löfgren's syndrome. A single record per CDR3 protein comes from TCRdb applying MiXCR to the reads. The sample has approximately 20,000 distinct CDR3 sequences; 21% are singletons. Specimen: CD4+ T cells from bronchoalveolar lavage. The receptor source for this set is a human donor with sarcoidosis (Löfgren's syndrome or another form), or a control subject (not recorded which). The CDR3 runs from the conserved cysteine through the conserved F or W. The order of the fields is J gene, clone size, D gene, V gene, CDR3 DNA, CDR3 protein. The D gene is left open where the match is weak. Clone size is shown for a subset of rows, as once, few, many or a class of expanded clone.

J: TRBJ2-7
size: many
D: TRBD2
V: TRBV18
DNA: TGTGCCAGCTCACCGCCAGCGGGAGGTTCTGGAGAGCAGTACTTC
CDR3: CASSPPAGGSGEQYF

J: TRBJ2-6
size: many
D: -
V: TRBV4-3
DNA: TGCGCCAGCAGCCAGCTCCGGGGTGGTGGCTCTGGGGCCAACGTCCTGACTTTC
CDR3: CASSQLRGGGSGANVLTF

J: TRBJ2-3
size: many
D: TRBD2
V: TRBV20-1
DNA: TGCAGTGCTAGCAGCGGGGGGGACACAGATACGCAGTATTTT
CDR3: CSASSGGDTDTQYF

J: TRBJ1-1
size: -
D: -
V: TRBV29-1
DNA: TGCAGCGTTGTGGGGATCCGCAGCACTGAAGCTTTCTTT
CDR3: CSVVGIRSTEAFF

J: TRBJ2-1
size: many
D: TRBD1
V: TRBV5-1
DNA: TGCGCCAGCAGCAAAGGACAGGGGGTATACAATGAGCAGTTCTTC
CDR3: CASSKGQGVYNEQFF

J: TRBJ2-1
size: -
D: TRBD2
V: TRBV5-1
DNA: TGCGCCAGCAGCTTGTGCGGGAGCTCCTACAATGAGCAGTTCTTC
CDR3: CASSLCGSSYNEQFF

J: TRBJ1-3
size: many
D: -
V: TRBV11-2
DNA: TGTGCCAGCAGCTTAGATGCCACGGTGGACACCATATATTTT
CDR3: CASSLDATVDTIYF

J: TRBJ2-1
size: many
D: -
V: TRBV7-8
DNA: TGTGCCAGCAGCCCCCTCCGGCTAGCTCTCTACAATGAGCAGTTCTTC
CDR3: CASSPLRLALYNEQFF

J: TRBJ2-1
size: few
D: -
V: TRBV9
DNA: TGTGCCAGCAATCCCCAGGCGTCCTACAATGAGCAGTTCTTC
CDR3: CASNPQASYNEQFF

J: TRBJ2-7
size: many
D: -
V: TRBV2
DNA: TGTGCCAGCCTGGACGGTAACCGATACGAGCAGTACTTC
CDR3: CASLDGNRYEQYF

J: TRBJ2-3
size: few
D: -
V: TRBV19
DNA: TGTGCCAGTGGGAGACAGGATCCCTACACAGATACGCAGTATTTT
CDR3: CASGRQDPYTDTQYF

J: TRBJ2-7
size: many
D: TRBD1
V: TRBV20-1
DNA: TGCAGTGCTAGAGATAACAGGGGAGACTACGAGCAGTACTTC
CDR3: CSARDNRGDYEQYF

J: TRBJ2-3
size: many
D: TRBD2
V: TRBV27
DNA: TGTGCCAGCAGCCGACTAGCGGGAGGCACAGATACGCAGTATTTT
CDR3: CASSRLAGGTDTQYF

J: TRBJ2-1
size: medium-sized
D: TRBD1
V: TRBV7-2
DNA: TGTGCCAGCAGCTCCGACAGGGGCGGGAATGAGCAGTTCTTC
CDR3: CASSSDRGGNEQFF

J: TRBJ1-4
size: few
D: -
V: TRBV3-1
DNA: TGTGCCAGCACCCTGACAGCTAATGAAAAACTGTTTTTT
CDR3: CASTLTANEKLFF

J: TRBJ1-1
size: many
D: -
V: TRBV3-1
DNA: TGTGCCAGCAGTCCACCGGGGAACACTGAAGCTTTCTTT
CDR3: CASSPPGNTEAFF

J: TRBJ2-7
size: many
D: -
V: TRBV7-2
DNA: TGTGCCAGCAGCCGGGTAGGCGAGCAGTACTTC
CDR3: CASSRVGEQYF

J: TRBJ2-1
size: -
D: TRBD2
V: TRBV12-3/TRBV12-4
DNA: TGTGCCAGCAGGCCAGCGGGAGTACCCTCCAATGAGCAGTTCTTC
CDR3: CASRPAGVPSNEQFF

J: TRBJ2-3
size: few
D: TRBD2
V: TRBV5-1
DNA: TGCGCCAGCAGCTTGCGGACTAGCGGGAGCTCAGATACGCAGTATTTT
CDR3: CASSLRTSGSSDTQYF

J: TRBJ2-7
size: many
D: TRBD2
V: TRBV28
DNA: TGTGCCAGCAGGGTTGGGGGGCGGGAGGGCCCAGAGCAGTACTTC
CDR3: CASRVGGREGPEQYF

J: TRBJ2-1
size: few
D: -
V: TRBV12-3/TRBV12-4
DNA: TGTGCCAGCAGTTTGTTGACGGGAGTAAGGAATGAGCAGTTCTTC
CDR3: CASSLLTGVRNEQFF

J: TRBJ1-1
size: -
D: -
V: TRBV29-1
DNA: TGCAGCGGGGCGTACACTGAAGCTTTCTTT
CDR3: CSGAYTEAFF

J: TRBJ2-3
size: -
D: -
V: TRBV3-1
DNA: TGTGCCAGCAGGTCCGGGACTTTCACAGATGCGCAGTATTTT
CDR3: CASRSGTFTDAQYF

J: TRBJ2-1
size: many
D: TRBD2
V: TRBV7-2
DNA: TGTGCCAGCAGTCTGAGACACGGGACTAGCGGGAGGGCCACCTACAATGAGCAGTTCTTC
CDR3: CASSLRHGTSGRATYNEQFF